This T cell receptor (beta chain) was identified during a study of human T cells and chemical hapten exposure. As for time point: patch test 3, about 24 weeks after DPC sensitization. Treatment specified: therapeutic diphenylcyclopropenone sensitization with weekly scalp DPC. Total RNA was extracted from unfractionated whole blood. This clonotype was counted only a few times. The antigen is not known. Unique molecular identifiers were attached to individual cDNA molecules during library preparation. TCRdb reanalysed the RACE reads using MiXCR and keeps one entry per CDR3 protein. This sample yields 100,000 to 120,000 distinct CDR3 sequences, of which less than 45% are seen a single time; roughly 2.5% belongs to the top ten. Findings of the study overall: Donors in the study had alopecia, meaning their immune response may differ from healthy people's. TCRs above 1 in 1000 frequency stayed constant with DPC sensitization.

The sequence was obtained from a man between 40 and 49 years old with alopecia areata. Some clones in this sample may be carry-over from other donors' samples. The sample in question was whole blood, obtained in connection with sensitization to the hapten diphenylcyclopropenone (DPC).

The CDR3 DNA sequence: TGTGCCAGCACTGGGACTTCAACCCTCCCCTACGAGCAGTACTTC. Residues: CASTGTSTLPYEQYF. This chain joins TRBV25-1 and TRBJ2-7; D might be TRBD2 (6 bases). Germline V CDR1 and CDR2: MGHDK, SYGVNS. V was trimmed by 7 bases and J by 2 bases, leaving 18 bases between them. This CDR3 is built from 15 residues.